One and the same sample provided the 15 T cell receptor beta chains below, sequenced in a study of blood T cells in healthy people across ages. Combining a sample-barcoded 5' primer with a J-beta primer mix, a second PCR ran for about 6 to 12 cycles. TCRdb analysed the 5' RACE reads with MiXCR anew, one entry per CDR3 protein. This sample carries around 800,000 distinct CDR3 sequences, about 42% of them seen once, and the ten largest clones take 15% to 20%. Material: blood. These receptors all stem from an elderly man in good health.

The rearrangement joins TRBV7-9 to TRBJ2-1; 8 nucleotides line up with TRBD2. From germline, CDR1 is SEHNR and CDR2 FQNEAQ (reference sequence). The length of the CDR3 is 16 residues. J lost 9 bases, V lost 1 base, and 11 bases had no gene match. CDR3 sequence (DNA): TGTGCCAGCAGCTTAGGAGTCAGCGGGAGCGAGAGTGAGCAGTTCTTC. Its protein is CASSLGVSGSESEQFF. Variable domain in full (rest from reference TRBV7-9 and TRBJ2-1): DTGVSQNPRHKITKRGQNVTFRCDPISEHNRLYWYRQTLGQGPEFLTYFQNEAQLEKSRLLSDRFSAERPKGSFSTLEIQRTEQGDSAMYLCASSLGVSGSESEQFFGPGTRLTVL.

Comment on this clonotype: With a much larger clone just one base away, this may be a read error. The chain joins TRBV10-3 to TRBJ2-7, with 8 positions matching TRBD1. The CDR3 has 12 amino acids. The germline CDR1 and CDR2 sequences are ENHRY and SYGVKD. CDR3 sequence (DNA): TGTGCCGTCAGCCCAGGGGGCCACGAGCAGTACTTC. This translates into CAVSPGGHEQYF.

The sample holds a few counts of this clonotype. CDR3 in DNA: TGCAGTGCTAGAGATTCAGCGGGAGGTTACGAGCAGTACTTC. It yields the protein CSARDSAGGYEQYF. The V call is TRBV20-1, the J call TRBJ2-7, with 9 bases matching TRBD2. Looked up from germline, CDR1 is DFQATT and CDR2 is SNEGSKA (reference sequence). With 0 bases clipped from V and 4 bases from J, the junction kept 4 bases outside the gene matches. The CDR3 extends over 14 amino acids.

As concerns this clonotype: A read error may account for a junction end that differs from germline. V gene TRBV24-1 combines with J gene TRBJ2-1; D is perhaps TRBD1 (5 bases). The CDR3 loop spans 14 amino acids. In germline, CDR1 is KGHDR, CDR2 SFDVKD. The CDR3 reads CVTSTQGVYNEQFF. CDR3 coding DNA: TGTGTCACCAGTACACAAGGGGTCTACAATGAGCAGTTCTTC.

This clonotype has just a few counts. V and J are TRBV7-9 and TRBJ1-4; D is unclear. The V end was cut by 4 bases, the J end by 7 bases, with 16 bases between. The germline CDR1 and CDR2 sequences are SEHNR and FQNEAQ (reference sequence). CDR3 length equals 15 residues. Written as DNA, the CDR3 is TGTGCCAGCAGCTCTTTCGGGAGAGTGAGTGAAAAACTGTTTTTT. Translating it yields CASSSFGRVSEKLFF.

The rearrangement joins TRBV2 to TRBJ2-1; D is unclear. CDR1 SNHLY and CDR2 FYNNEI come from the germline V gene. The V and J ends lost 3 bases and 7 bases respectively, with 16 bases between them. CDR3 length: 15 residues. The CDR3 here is CASSESEIVRNEQFF. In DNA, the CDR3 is TGTGCCAGCAGTGAGTCGGAGATCGTTCGAAATGAGCAGTTCTTC.

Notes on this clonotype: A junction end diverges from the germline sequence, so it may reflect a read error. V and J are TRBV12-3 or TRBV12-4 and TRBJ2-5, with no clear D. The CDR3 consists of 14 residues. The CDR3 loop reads CTSSILRNGETQYF. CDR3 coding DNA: TGTACCAGCTCGATTCTCAGGAATGGAGAGACCCAGTACTTC.

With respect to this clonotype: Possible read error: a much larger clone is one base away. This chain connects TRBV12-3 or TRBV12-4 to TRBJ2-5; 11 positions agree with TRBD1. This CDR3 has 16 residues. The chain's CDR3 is CACSSDRTGGLETQYF. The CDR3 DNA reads TGTGCCTGCAGTTCAGATAGGACAGGGGGCCTCGAGACCCAGTACTTC.

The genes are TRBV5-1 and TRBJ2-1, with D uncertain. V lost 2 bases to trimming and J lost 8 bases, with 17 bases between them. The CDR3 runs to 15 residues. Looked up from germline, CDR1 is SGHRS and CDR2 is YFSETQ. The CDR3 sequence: CASSLNGQAPHEQFF. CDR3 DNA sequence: TGCGCCAGCAGCTTAAACGGGCAGGCTCCGCATGAGCAGTTCTTC. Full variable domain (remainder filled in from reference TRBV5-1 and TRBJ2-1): KAGVTQTPRYLIKTRGQQVTLSCSPISGHRSVSWYQQTPGQGLQFLFEYFSETQRNKGNFPGRFSGRQFSNSRSEMNVSTLELGDSALYLCASSLNGQAPHEQFFGPGTRLTVL.

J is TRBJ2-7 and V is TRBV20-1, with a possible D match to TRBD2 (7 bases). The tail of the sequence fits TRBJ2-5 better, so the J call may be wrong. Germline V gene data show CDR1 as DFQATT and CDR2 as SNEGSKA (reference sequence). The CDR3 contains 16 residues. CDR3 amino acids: CSARDLKGGGQETQYF. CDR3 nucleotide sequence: TGCAGTGCTAGAGATCTAAAAGGGGGGGGGCAAGAGACCCAGTACTTC.

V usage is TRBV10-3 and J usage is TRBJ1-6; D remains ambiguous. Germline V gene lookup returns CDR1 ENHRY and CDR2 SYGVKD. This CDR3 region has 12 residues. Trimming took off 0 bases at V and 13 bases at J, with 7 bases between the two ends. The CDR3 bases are TGTGCCATCAGTGAGTCGAATATCCCCCTCCACTTT. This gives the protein CAISESNIPLHF.

This chain's CDR3 is CATRLGTSGLPNEQFF. The CDR3 coding sequence is TGTGCCACCAGACTCGGGACTAGCGGTTTGCCGAATGAGCAGTTCTTC. The chain couples TRBV10-3 to TRBJ2-1, with 11 positions matching TRBD2. This CDR3 is built from 16 residues. Per the germline V gene, CDR1 is ENHRY and CDR2 is SYGVKD. J was trimmed by 7 bases and V by 10 bases; bases with no gene match: 15.

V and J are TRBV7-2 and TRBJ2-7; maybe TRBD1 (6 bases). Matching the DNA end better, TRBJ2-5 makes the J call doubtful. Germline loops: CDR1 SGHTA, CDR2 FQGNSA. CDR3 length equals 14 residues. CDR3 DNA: TGTGCCAGCAGCCCCGAGGACAGCGGAGAGACCCAGTACTTC. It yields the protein CASSPEDSGETQYF.

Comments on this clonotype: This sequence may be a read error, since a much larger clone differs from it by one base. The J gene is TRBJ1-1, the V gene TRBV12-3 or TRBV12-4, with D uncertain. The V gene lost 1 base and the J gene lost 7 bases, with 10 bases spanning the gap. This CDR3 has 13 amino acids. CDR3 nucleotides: TGTGCCAGCAGTTTAGGACCACCTAGTGAAGCTTTCTTT. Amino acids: CASSLGPPSEAFF.

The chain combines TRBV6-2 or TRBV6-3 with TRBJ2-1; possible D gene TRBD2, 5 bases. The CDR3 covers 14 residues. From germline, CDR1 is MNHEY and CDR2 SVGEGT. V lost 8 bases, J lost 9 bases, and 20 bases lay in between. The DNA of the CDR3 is TGTGCCAGCCTCCAGACGGACTCGAGAGGTGAGCAGTTCTTC. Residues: CASLQTDSRGEQFF.